This passage covers 22 T cell receptor beta chains from one sample sequenced in a study of OX40 agonist ivuxolimab in advanced cancers. Libraries were prepared by immunoSEQ multiplex PCR; TCRdb keeps only in-frame clonotypes and omits some of them. The sample has approximately 76,000 clones; almost 85% are singletons. This specimen was CD4+ or CD8+ T cells sorted from blood, taken in a trial of the OX40 agonist ivuxolimab. These receptor sequences come from an adult with an advanced solid tumor such as melanoma, head and neck, liver or kidney cancer.

The rearrangement links TRBV7-3 to TRBJ2-3; 7 nucleotides line up with TRBD1. Germline values: CDR1 SGHTA, CDR2 FQGTGA. The CDR3 totals 15 residues. The V and J ends lost 4 bases and 0 bases, in that order; junction bases with no gene match: 4. CDR3 residues: CASSSATGSTDTQYF. The CDR3 region has the DNA TGTGCCAGCAGCTCCGCGACAGGGAGCACAGATACGCAGTATTTT.

Remarks on this clone: The junction departs from the called germline gene at one end, perhaps through a read error. The V gene is TRBV30, the J gene TRBJ2-2; weak D call: TRBD2 (6 bases). The length of the CDR3 is 11 residues. Germline V gives CDR1 GTSNPN, CDR2 SVGIG (reference sequence). CDR3 sequence (DNA): TGTGCCTGGAGCGGGAACGGGGGGCTGTTTTTT. Amino acids: CAWSGNGGLFF.

This clone was counted a few times. The chain couples TRBV29-1 to TRBJ1-2, with D unresolved. Germline loops: CDR1 SQVTM, CDR2 ANQGSEA. The length of the CDR3 is 11 residues. Trimming removed 4 bases at V and 4 bases at J, with 7 bases between. The CDR3 sequence is CSVADTYGYTF. For the CDR3, the DNA is TGCAGCGTTGCCGACACCTATGGCTACACCTTC.

This clone is a singleton in its sample. The CDR3 coding sequence is TGCGCCAGCAGCCAAAGGACAGGCTCTGGAAACACCATATATTTT. Protein product: CASSQRTGSGNTIYF. The chain carries TRBV4-3 and TRBJ1-3; TRBD1 aligns across 7 bases. V lost 2 bases to trimming and J lost 0 bases; unmatched junction nucleotides: 1. CDR1 and CDR2 from the germline V gene are LGHNA and YSLEER. CDR3 length: 15 amino acids.

CDR3 in amino acids: CASSQLIAGGNTGELFF. DNA for the CDR3: TGTGCCAGCAGCCAGTTGATAGCGGGGGGGAACACCGGGGAGCTGTTTTTT. The genes are TRBV4-2 and TRBJ2-2, with TRBD2 identical over 10 bases. This CDR3 spans 17 amino acids. Trimming cost V 3 bases and J 1 base; bases outside gene matches: 5. CDR1 and CDR2 (germline): LGHNA, YNFKEQ.

The chain carries TRBV30 and TRBJ1-2, with 12 bases that match TRBD1. The CDR3 extends over 13 amino acids. Germline CDR1 is GTSNPN and CDR2 is SVGIG (reference sequence). V was pared by 3 bases and J by 8 bases, with 4 bases of the junction left unmatched. The DNA of the CDR3 is TGTGCCTGGAGGGGGACAGGGGGCGTCGGCTACACCTTC. Encoded protein: CAWRGTGGVGYTF.

The V and J genes are TRBV27 and TRBJ1-4; tentative D call: TRBD1 (6 bases). The CDR3 covers 16 residues. V was clipped by 2 bases and J by 2 bases, with 12 bases between them. The germline V gene encodes CDR1 MNHEY and CDR2 SMNVEV (reference sequence). This chain's CDR3 is CASSLIHRATNEKLFF. CDR3 nucleotide sequence: TGTGCCAGCAGTTTAATCCACAGGGCCACTAATGAAAAACTGTTTTTT.

CDR3 protein: CASGGTAYNEKLFF. Here the CDR3 DNA reads TGCGCCAGCGGCGGGACCGCCTATAATGAAAAACTGTTTTTT. This chain joins TRBV10-1 and TRBJ1-4, with TRBD1 as a possible D gene (5 bases). The CDR3 spans 14 residues. Trimming removed 8 bases at V and 4 bases at J, with 14 bases between. CDR1 WNHNN and CDR2 SYGVQD come from the germline V gene (reference sequence).

This chain connects TRBV2 to TRBJ2-4; 7 bases fit TRBD2. V shed 6 bases, J shed 0 bases, and the junction held 17 bases outside the gene matches. Germline V gene data show CDR1 as SNHLY and CDR2 as FYNNEI. The CDR3 runs 19 residues. CDR3 amino acids: CASRSSAGVRTLAKNIQYF. For the CDR3, the DNA is TGTGCCAGCAGATCGTCCGCGGGGGTCCGGACCCTAGCCAAAAACATTCAGTACTTC.

The chain recombines TRBV29-1 with TRBJ2-7; TRBD2 might be the D (5 bases). The V gene lost 6 bases and the J gene lost 3 bases, with 18 bases spanning the gap. The CDR3 totals 14 residues. Germline V gives CDR1 SQVTM, CDR2 ANQGSEA. CDR3 coding DNA: TGCAGCGTGGAACCAAACGACGGAGGCTACGAGCAGTACTTC. As protein: CSVEPNDGGYEQYF.

This rearrangement joins TRBV18 to TRBJ2-7; weak D call: TRBD1 (6 bases). Germline lookup yields CDR1 KGHSH and CDR2 LQKENI. The CDR3 is 14 amino acids. Between the trimmed V and J ends, which lost 3 bases and 1 base, there was a span of 10 bases. This chain's CDR3 is CASSPTGPSYEQYF. CDR3 sequence (DNA): TGTGCCAGCTCACCGACAGGACCATCCTACGAGCAGTACTTC.

This clone turned up a few times. The chain joins TRBV4-1 to TRBJ1-5, with 9 bases aligning to TRBD1. Germline values: CDR1 MGHRA, CDR2 YSYEKL. The CDR3 totals 15 residues. The trim removed 1 base at V and 5 bases at J, leaving 3 bases unmatched. The DNA for the CDR3 is TGCGCCAGCAGCCAAGTCCGACAGGGGGATCAGCCCCAGCATTTT. It yields the protein CASSQVRQGDQPQHF.

The rearrangement links TRBV5-4 to TRBJ2-7; the D gene is possibly TRBD2 (6 bases). This CDR3 is built from 15 residues. V lost 3 bases and J lost 6, with 19 bases in between. Germline-derived CDR1 and CDR2 are SGHNT and YYREEE (reference sequence). CDR3 sequence (DNA): TGTGCCAGCAGCTGGGGCGGGACCTCTTACGGCGAGCAGTACTTC. This encodes CASSWGGTSYGEQYF.

This clone was seen once. This chain links TRBV19 with TRBJ1-2; 7 bases are a match to TRBD1. V was pared by 3 bases and J by 4 bases, with 8 bases of the junction left unmatched. CDR3 length: 15 amino acids. CDR1 is LNHDA and CDR2 is SQIVND in the germline V gene (reference sequence). The chain's CDR3 is CASSIRQGRSYGYTF. The CDR3 region has the DNA TGTGCCAGTAGTATCCGACAGGGACGTTCCTATGGCTACACCTTC. Looking up the rest from reference TRBV19 and TRBJ1-2 gives the full variable domain: DGGITQSPKYLFRKEGQNVTLSCEQNLNHDAMYWYRQDPGQGLRLIYYSQIVNDFQKGDIAEGYSVSREKKESFPLTVTSAQKNPTAFYLCASSIRQGRSYGYTFGSGTRLTVV.

This clone was counted once. The gene calls are TRBV11-2 and TRBJ2-2; tentative D call: TRBD2 (5 bases). The CDR3 is 15 amino acids. Trimming took off 5 bases at V and 4 bases at J, with 14 bases between the two ends. CDR1 SGHAT and CDR2 FQNNGV come from the germline V gene. The CDR3 is CASSPRVAGTGELFF. The CDR3 DNA reads as TGTGCCAGCAGCCCCCGAGTTGCGGGCACCGGGGAGCTGTTTTTT.

This rearrangement joins TRBV11-2 to TRBJ1-5, with 8 nucleotides matching TRBD1. The V gene's germline CDR1 is SGHAT and CDR2 FQNNGV. CDR3 length equals 14 residues. Trimming at V came to 5 bases and at J to 4 bases, leaving 4 bases not matched to a gene. The CDR3 nucleotides are TGTGCCAGCAGCGTCGACAGGGGAAATCAGCCCCAGCATTTT. It is translated as CASSVDRGNQPQHF.

The table lists this clone with a count of one. Other DNA sequences in this specimen translate into the identical CDR3. The chain has TRBV5-1 and TRBJ2-5, with TRBD2 as a possible D gene (6 bases). The germline CDR1 and CDR2 sequences are SGHRS and YFSETQ. Deletions cut 3 bases from V and 5 bases from J, with 11 bases between. The length of the CDR3 is 13 residues. The CDR3 DNA reads TGCGCCAGCAGCTCAGGTGGGGGGGAGACCCAGTACTTC. Translated, it gives CASSSGGGETQYF.

The CDR3 region is CASSVTGELFF. CDR3 nucleotide sequence: TGTGCCAGCAGCGTGACCGGGGAGCTGTTTTTT. The chain has TRBV5-6 and TRBJ2-2; D unresolved. Germline V CDR1 and CDR2: SGHDT, YYEEEE. V was clipped by 4 bases and J by 5 bases, with 3 bases between them. This CDR3 comprises 11 residues.

V usage is TRBV5-1 and J usage is TRBJ1-1, with unresolved D. Germline V CDR1 and CDR2: SGHRS, YFSETQ. The V gene lost 4 bases and the J gene lost 4 bases, with 17 bases spanning the gap. The CDR3 covers 15 residues. Here the CDR3 DNA reads TGCGCCAGCAGCGGTGGAATAGGGATGGTCACTGAAGCTTTCTTT. It codes for CASSGGIGMVTEAFF.

The chain is built from TRBV4-3 and TRBJ1-1; D remains unclear. V shed 4 bases and J shed 3 bases, with 15 bases lying between them. Germline V gene lookup returns CDR1 LGHNA and CDR2 YSLEER. The CDR3 spans 15 residues. The CDR3 reads CASSREAPRDTEAFF. CDR3 DNA sequence: TGCGCCAGCAGCCGAGAGGCCCCCCGGGACACTGAAGCTTTCTTT.

This chain links TRBV2 with TRBJ1-1, with TRBD1 matching over 8 bases. After removal of 6 bases from V and 4 bases from J, the junction contained 7 bases not matched to a gene. The germline gives CDR1 SNHLY, CDR2 FYNNEI. This CDR3 is 14 amino acids long. The CDR3 region has the DNA TGTGCCAGCAGGATGGGACAGGCCAGCACTGAAGCTTTCTTT. Translating it yields CASRMGQASTEAFF.

The J gene is TRBJ1-5, the V gene TRBV7-2, with D uncertain. CDR3 size: 12 residues. V dropped 3 bases and J dropped 7 bases, with 7 bases sitting between them. Germline loops: CDR1 SGHTA, CDR2 FQGNSA. DNA of the CDR3: TGTGCCAGCAGCTTTTTTGGGCAGCCCCAGCATTTT. It yields the protein CASSFFGQPQHF.